This section outlines one TCR beta chain sequence together with its context. Amplification used 60 Vbeta primers and 13 Jbeta primers. Profiled with immunoSEQ multiplex PCR; TCRdb holds only in-frame clones, not every one. Of over 150,000 clones in the sample, 80% were seen once. This specimen comes from a study of cytomegalovirus exposure and HLA in healthy donors. The CDR3 consists of 17 residues. With 1 base removed from V and 6 bases from J, the gap between germline ends came to 23 bases. CDR1 and CDR2 (germline): SGHRS, YFSETQ. The chain recombines TRBV5-1 with TRBJ2-7; D call uncertain. Sequenced material: PBMCs. The receptor was isolated from a human donor in good health. The chain's CDR3 is CASSLNAGFTGGREQYF. Here the CDR3 DNA reads TGCGCCAGCAGCTTGAACGCTGGTTTCACGGGTGGTCGCGAGCAGTACTTC. The full variable domain, with the rest looked up from reference TRBV5-1 and TRBJ2-7, is KAGVTQTPRYLIKTRGQQVTLSCSPISGHRSVSWYQQTPGQGLQFLFEYFSETQRNKGNFPGRFSGRQFSNSRSEMNVSTLELGDSALYLCASSLNAGFTGGREQYFGPGTRLTVT.